The source of this TCR beta chain is a study of blood T cells in healthy people across ages (dated by TCRdb to the mid-2010s). Some background on the complete study: In model experiments, template switching captured about one uniquely barcoded TCR beta cDNA molecule for every two T cells. The donors were divided into four age groups: young (average approximately 17 years), middle-aged (almost 40), aged (approximately 62) and long-lived (about 79). Age-related changes in TCR beta repertoire diversity were measured in the study by deep sequencing normalized with unique cDNA molecular identifiers. Two additional independent replicas of 1 million unique cDNA reads from the same blood draw were analyzed for two donors (one aged 18 to 30 and one aged 80 or older). To avoid experimental bias, donors of different ages were spread randomly across the sequencing lanes. Study-wide conclusions, independent of this receptor: Total diversity estimates from one million sequenced T cells were considered lower bounds and underestimates. The CMV infection status of donors was not known, potentially confounding age-related changes in expanded clonotypes. Observed TCR beta diversity per million T cells fell roughly linearly with age, and a significant reduction was already apparent by age around 40. Compared with the aged group, more naive CD4+ T cells, fewer expanded clones and increased TCR diversity were shown by the long-lived group, suggesting age selection. Since profiling was done on bulk unsorted PBMCs, naive and antigen-experienced compartments could not be conclusively compared. There was a strong correlation between observed TCR beta diversity and the percentage of naive T cells measured by flow cytometry.

The roughly 38 donors, aged about 6 to 95 years, were systemically healthy Caucasian individuals from Russia. Roughly 9 milliliters of peripheral blood were drawn from each donor into EDTA-treated Vacutainer tubes. Ficoll-Paque density-gradient centrifugation was used to isolate PBMCs, with at least 6.5 million obtained per sample. Trizol reagent was used to extract total RNA from the PBMCs, yielding at least 6 micrograms per sample. Naive CD45RAhigh/CD27high T cell percentages were measured by flow cytometry on a PBMC aliquot from every donor. The library was produced with 5' RACE. TCRdb shows the sequencer as Illumina HiSeq 2500. A second about 7 to 11 cycle PCR used a sample-barcoded 5' primer and a J-beta primer mix. Each TCR beta cDNA molecule received a unique molecular identifier from a template-switch 5' adaptor carrying 12 random nucleotides. At least 2.5 million CDR3-containing paired-end reads were obtained from each sample. The Mint cDNA synthesis kit, primed by a TRBC-specific oligonucleotide, was used to synthesize first-strand cDNA from all RNA. Following uracil-DNA glycosylase treatment, all cDNA underwent a first 18-cycle PCR with the universal primers M1SS and BC2_uni_R. In the paper's pipeline: Normalization of each sample was performed by random selection of 1 million high-quality reads, each carrying a distinct molecular identifier. Reads sharing molecular identifiers were discarded rather than binned into consensus sequences. MiTCR, set to a Q25 quality threshold and the strictest error-elimination algorithm, was used for CDR3 identification, clonotype clustering and error correction. A nonparametric unseen species model with Euler transformation was used to estimate a lower bound on total TCR beta diversity. TCRdb reran the public reads through fastp at Q25 and MiXCR, keeping productive beta chains. Rows are unified per CDR3 protein, each entry keeping the most common DNA and genes. The V and J calls and clone size are TCRdb's, not the authors'. The sample table shows about 620,000 distinct CDR3 sequences, and 45% to 60% are seen once. Jointly, the top ten make up approximately 15% of the sample.

A distance of 21 bases separates the germline ends of V and J, which lose 6 bases and 7 bases respectively. There are 15 amino acids in the CDR3, from cysteine to phenylalanine inclusive. Only the CDR3 portion is preserved as DNA: 45 bases, with reading frame beginning at the first base. This clonotype was recorded only once. This clone's antigen is unknown. The record has no base qualities; no much larger clone is one base away. One read offers little support. The sequence is built from TRBV12-3 or TRBV12-4 and TRBJ1-2; perhaps TRBD1 is the D gene, with 6 bases matching. The sequence was obtained from a woman of 80 years or more in good health. Sequencing was done on a sample of blood. The CDR3 region: CASSPHPWGGGGYTF. The nucleotide sequence is TGTGCCAGCAGCCCACACCCCTGGGGAGGGGGTGGCTACACCTTC.